This T cell receptor beta chain appears in the sequencing data of a study of T cell changes during pregnancy in multiple sclerosis. Between the trimmed V and J ends, which lost 5 bases and 11 bases, there was a span of 21 bases. The germline V gene encodes CDR1 GTSNPN and CDR2 SVGIG (reference sequence). The CDR3 loop spans 13 amino acids. Repertoires were generated with immunoSEQ multiplex PCR, while TCRdb's copy carries only in-frame clones and drops some. The table shows about 110,000 clones, with less than 95% occurring only once. The chain couples TRBV30 to TRBJ1-1, with D unresolved. This clonotype was sampled from a female donor with multiple sclerosis, enrolled in a pregnancy study. The sequencing used peripheral blood, collected after pregnancy. The CDR3 protein is CAWDTGPPRRAFF. The CDR3 DNA is TGTGCCTGGGATACCGGGCCCCCCCGGAGGGCTTTCTTT.